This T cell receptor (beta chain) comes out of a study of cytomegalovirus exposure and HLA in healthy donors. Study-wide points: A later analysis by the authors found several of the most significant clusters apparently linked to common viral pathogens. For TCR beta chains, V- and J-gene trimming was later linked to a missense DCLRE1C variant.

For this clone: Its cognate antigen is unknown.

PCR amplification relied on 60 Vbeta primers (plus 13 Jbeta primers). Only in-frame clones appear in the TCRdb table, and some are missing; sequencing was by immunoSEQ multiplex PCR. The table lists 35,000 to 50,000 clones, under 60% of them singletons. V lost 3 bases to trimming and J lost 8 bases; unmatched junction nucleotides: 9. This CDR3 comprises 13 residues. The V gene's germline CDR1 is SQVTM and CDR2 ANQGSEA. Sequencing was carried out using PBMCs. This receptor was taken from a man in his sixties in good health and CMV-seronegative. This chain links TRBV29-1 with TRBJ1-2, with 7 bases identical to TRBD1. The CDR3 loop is CSVEQTGDWGYTF. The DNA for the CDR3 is TGCAGCGTTGAGCAAACAGGGGATTGGGGCTACACCTTC.